This T cell receptor beta chain was recorded in a study of T cells after posttransplantation cyclophosphamide. Study results and limitations: Skin or GI-infiltrating T cells shared few TRB sequences with blood. Recipient CMV seropositivity and CMV reactivation strongly tracked TRB clonality.

Sequencing was performed with immunoSEQ multiplex PCR; in TCRdb, only in-frame clones are kept and a portion is missing. The repertoire includes tens of thousands of clones, about 90% of them detected once, and 2% to 2.5% sits in the top ten. In the case of this clone: Its antigen is still unknown.

Cyclophosphamide on days +3 and +4 followed busulfan-fludarabine conditioning and a marrow graft. V lost 7 bases to trimming and J lost 5 bases; unmatched junction nucleotides: 9. Per the germline V gene, CDR1 is SQVTM and CDR2 is ANQGSEA. The length of the CDR3 is 14 residues. This clonotype was obtained from a male patient aged 60-70 years who received an allogeneic stem cell transplant from a related donor and was CMV-positive. Some T cells may have come from the graft donor. This chain joins TRBV29-1 and TRBJ2-1; 9 nucleotides match TRBD2. The sequencing here drew on PBMCs, taken 55 to 70 days after allogeneic stem cell transplant with posttransplant cyclophosphamide. The CDR3 region has the DNA TGCAGCGCTGGTCCTAGCGGGGAAGACAATGAGCAGTTCTTC. Its protein is CSAGPSGEDNEQFF.